Shown below are 25 T cell receptor beta chains from a single sample sequenced in a study of beta chain features in type 1 diabetes. The isolated RNA, all of it, was reverse transcribed, so expressed TCRB transcripts were what got sequenced. Profiled with immunoSEQ multiplex PCR; TCRdb holds only in-frame clones, not every one. This table holds about 400,000 clones, 10% to 15% found once. The sequenced sample consisted of naive CD4+ T cells from blood. The receptor set was obtained from a man between 18 and 35 years old in good health.

This rearrangement joins TRBV19 to TRBJ2-7; 8 bases line up with TRBD1. The CDR3 length is 15 residues. Trimming cost V 7 bases and J 3 bases; bases outside gene matches: 11. Germline CDR1 LNHDA, CDR2 SQIVND (reference sequence). In DNA, the CDR3 is TGTGCCAGTAACACTGGTGGGACAGGAGACTACGAGCAGTACTTC. This gives the protein CASNTGGTGDYEQYF.

The CDR3 nucleotides read TGTGCTACCACCCTCCGGGGGGCTATACCTTACGAGCAGTACTTC. It codes for CATTLRGAIPYEQYF. The chain is built from TRBV12-5 and TRBJ2-7; a weak D match, TRBD2 (7 bases). Trimming removed 10 bases from V and 4 bases from J, with 23 bases in between. Per the germline V gene, CDR1 is LGHNT and CDR2 is FRNRAP. The CDR3 has 15 residues.

Only a few counts were recorded for this clone. The V call is TRBV30, the J call TRBJ1-3, with a tentative D call TRBD1 (6 bases). Trimming pared 8 bases from V and 2 bases from J, leaving 19 bases between. The CDR3 is 15 amino acids. The V gene's germline CDR1 is GTSNPN and CDR2 SVGIG (reference sequence). The CDR3 DNA sequence: TGTGCCACCCTTACTTCAGGGGCTACTGGAAACACCATATATTTT. Its translation: CATLTSGATGNTIYF.

The chain employs TRBV2 and TRBJ2-5; tentative D call: TRBD2 (5 bases). Trimming stripped 10 bases from V and 5 bases from J, with 17 bases between. Germline-derived CDR1 and CDR2 are SNHLY and FYNNEI. The CDR3 has 13 amino acids. The CDR3 loop is CATTGLPGETQYF. CDR3 coding DNA: TGTGCCACCACGGGCCTTCCGGGGGAGACCCAGTACTTC.

The V call is TRBV7-9, the J call TRBJ1-5; the match to TRBD1 covers 8 bases. J lost 5 bases, V lost 5 bases, and 8 bases had no gene match. Germline V gene data show CDR1 as SEHNR and CDR2 as FQNEAQ (reference sequence). The CDR3 sequence is 15 residues long. CDR3 coding DNA: TGTGCCAGCAGCCCATTCGACAGGGGCGATCAGCCCCAGCATTTT. Translating gives CASSPFDRGDQPQHF.

This clone came up a few times. The rearrangement joins TRBV28 to TRBJ2-7; 8 bases match TRBD1. CDR1 and CDR2 (germline): MDHEN, SYDVKM. This CDR3 has 14 amino acids. Unmatched junction bases numbered 5, after V lost 5 bases and J lost 2 bases. The CDR3, as DNA: TGTGCCAGCAGTGCCACAGGGGGAACCTACGAGCAGTACTTC. Protein sequence: CASSATGGTYEQYF.

This sequence joins TRBV5-4 and TRBJ2-5, with a possible D match to TRBD1 (6 bases). The CDR3 sequence is 14 residues long. CDR1 is SGHNT, CDR2 YYREEE, per germline (reference sequence). V dropped 4 bases and J dropped 5 bases, with 15 bases sitting between them. The CDR3 protein is CASSPQGRGETQYF. CDR3 sequence (DNA): TGTGCCAGCAGCCCACAGGGTAGGGGGGAGACCCAGTACTTC.

This clone was seen a handful of times. The J gene is TRBJ1-2, the V gene TRBV4-2, with a possible D match to TRBD1 (5 bases). The CDR3 sequence is 15 residues long. CDR1 is LGHNA, CDR2 YNFKEQ, per germline. V shed 0 bases and J shed 4 bases, with 12 bases lying between them. The CDR3 nucleotides read TGTGCCAGCAGCCAAGACAGGGAGGCGTTCTATGGCTACACCTTC. Encoded protein: CASSQDREAFYGYTF.

This clone was observed a handful of times. The genes are TRBV18 and TRBJ2-7; the D gene is possibly TRBD2 (6 bases). Per germline, CDR1 KGHSH and CDR2 LQKENI. The CDR3 spans 15 residues. V lost 0 bases and J lost 3, with 12 bases in between. CDR3 amino acids: CASSPPGGGNYEQYF. The CDR3 nucleotides are TGTGCCAGCTCACCACCGGGAGGAGGAAACTACGAGCAGTACTTC.

This clone was detected only once. The V gene is TRBV4-3, the J gene TRBJ1-2; 7 positions agree with TRBD1. The CDR3 is 14 residues long. After removal of 1 base from V and 8 bases from J, the junction contained 7 bases not matched to a gene. In germline, CDR1 is LGHNA, CDR2 YSLEER. The chain's CDR3 is CASSQGLGRGGYTF. CDR3 in DNA: TGCGCCAGCAGCCAAGGCTTGGGCAGGGGGGGCTACACCTTC.

This chain joins TRBV4-3 and TRBJ1-3; possibly TRBD1 for D (5 bases). The germline V gene encodes CDR1 LGHNA and CDR2 YSLEER. The CDR3 sequence is 13 residues long. V dropped 1 base and J dropped 7 bases, with 8 bases sitting between them. CDR3: CASSQAGANTIYF. The CDR3 nucleotides read TGCGCCAGCAGCCAAGCTGGGGCGAACACCATATATTTT.

This chain connects TRBV19 to TRBJ2-7; D ambiguous. This CDR3 contains 15 residues. Germline V gene sequence: CDR1 LNHDA, CDR2 SQIVND (reference sequence). V lost 5 bases and J 0 bases, leaving 14 bases between the germline ends. The CDR3 here is CASSPLLEASYEQYF. In DNA form, the CDR3 reads TGTGCCAGTAGTCCCTTGTTAGAAGCCTCCTACGAGCAGTACTTC.

The V and J genes are TRBV5-1 and TRBJ1-2; 9 bases match TRBD1. The CDR3 is 13 amino acids. The J segment lost 6 bases and the V segment lost 4 bases, leaving 4 bases of the junction unmatched. Germline V gene data show CDR1 as SGHRS and CDR2 as YFSETQ. CDR3: CASSPDRGHGYTF. CDR3 DNA: TGCGCCAGCAGCCCGGACAGGGGACATGGCTACACCTTC. The whole variable domain, remainder taken from reference TRBV5-1 and TRBJ1-2, is KAGVTQTPRYLIKTRGQQVTLSCSPISGHRSVSWYQQTPGQGLQFLFEYFSETQRNKGNFPGRFSGRQFSNSRSEMNVSTLELGDSALYLCASSPDRGHGYTFGSGTRLTVV.

The rearrangement links TRBV6-1 to TRBJ2-2; D is possibly TRBD1 (5 bases). The germline V gene has CDR1 MNHNS and CDR2 SASEGT. V gave up 3 bases and J gave up 2 bases, with 7 bases separating them. The CDR3 has 14 amino acids. The CDR3 coding sequence is TGTGCCAGCAGTGACAGGGAAAACACCGGGGAGCTGTTTTTT. It specifies CASSDRENTGELFF.

The chain couples TRBV5-1 to TRBJ1-5; 10 bases map to TRBD1. Germline assignment: CDR1 SGHRS and CDR2 YFSETQ. The CDR3 extends over 14 amino acids. V dropped 3 bases and J dropped 5; count of bases not matched to a gene: 2. DNA of the CDR3: TGCGCCAGCAGCTGGACAGGGGGTGATCAGCCCCAGCATTTT. Residues: CASSWTGGDQPQHF.

In its sample, this clone was seen a few times. The V call is TRBV11-1, the J call TRBJ2-7; TRBD2 matches 14 bases. V lost 2 bases and J lost 7; bases outside the gene matches: 10. CDR3 length equals 17 residues. Germline CDR1 and CDR2: SGHAT and FQDESV (reference sequence). DNA for the CDR3: TGTGCCAGCAGCTTATCAATAGGACTAGCGGGAGGAGAAGAGCAGTACTTC. Amino acids: CASSLSIGLAGGEEQYF.

The table lists this clone with a few counts. The chain uses TRBV9 and TRBJ2-7, with 13 nucleotides matching TRBD2. CDR1 is SGDLS, CDR2 YYNGEE, per germline. V trimming: 4 bases; J trimming: 4 bases; junction bases outside the gene matches: 8. This CDR3 is built from 16 residues. This chain's CDR3 is CASSPSTSGRPYEQYF. The CDR3, as DNA: TGTGCCAGCAGCCCGTCGACTAGCGGGAGGCCATACGAGCAGTACTTC.

The chain links TRBV30 to TRBJ1-2, with TRBD1 matching 8 bases. Germline loops: CDR1 GTSNPN, CDR2 SVGIG (reference sequence). The junction had 6 bases not matched to a gene; V was cut back by 3 bases and J by 0 bases. CDR3 length equals 15 residues. The CDR3, as DNA: TGTGCCTGGAGCGTATACAGGGGGTCTAACTATGGCTACACCTTC. Translated: CAWSVYRGSNYGYTF.

The genes are TRBV7-2 and TRBJ1-4, with 7 bases matching TRBD1. With 1 base clipped from V and 0 bases from J, the junction kept 2 bases outside the gene matches. This CDR3 contains 16 residues. CDR1 is SGHTA, CDR2 FQGNSA, per germline. The CDR3 DNA reads TGTGCCAGCAGCTTAGTGCAGGGGGCAACTAATGAAAAACTGTTTTTT. It encodes CASSLVQGATNEKLFF.

This rearrangement joins TRBV11-2 to TRBJ2-1; D gene ambiguous. The CDR3 sequence is 14 residues long. Germline CDR1 reads SGHAT; CDR2 reads FQNNGV. Trimming took off 1 base at V and 4 bases at J, with 8 bases between the two ends. The CDR3: CASSLVGRYNEQFF. The CDR3 DNA sequence: TGTGCCAGCAGCTTAGTCGGCAGGTACAATGAGCAGTTCTTC.

The table lists this clone with a few counts. This sequence joins TRBV18 and TRBJ1-3; maybe TRBD1 (6 bases). CDR1 KGHSH and CDR2 LQKENI come from the germline V gene. Trimming left V 3 bases short and J 4 bases short, with 16 bases between. The CDR3 contains 16 residues. CDR3 in amino acids: CASSPRQQGTGNTIYF. CDR3 nucleotides: TGTGCCAGCTCACCGAGACAACAGGGAACGGGAAACACCATATATTTT.

V gene TRBV7-3 combines with J gene TRBJ2-5, with 8 bases identical to TRBD2. The CDR3 is made up of 14 amino acids. Germline V CDR1 and CDR2: SGHTA, FQGTGA. V trimming: 5 bases; J trimming: 3 bases; junction bases outside the gene matches: 5. CDR3 in amino acids: CASSQAGEKETQYF. The CDR3 DNA follows: TGTGCCAGCAGCCAAGCGGGAGAGAAAGAGACCCAGTACTTC.

This clone was detected a few times. This rearrangement joins TRBV6-6 to TRBJ2-5, with TRBD1 identical over 8 bases. This CDR3 has 14 residues. V trimming: 6 bases; J trimming: 5 bases; junction bases outside the gene matches: 8. Looked up from germline, CDR1 is MNHNY and CDR2 is SVGAGI (reference sequence). The CDR3 DNA sequence: TGTGCCAGCAGAGTAGACAGGGGTCGGGAGACCCAGTACTTC. Translating gives CASRVDRGRETQYF.

The chain links TRBV7-2 to TRBJ2-2; TRBD2 might be the D (6 bases). V dropped 6 bases and J dropped 4 bases, with 15 bases sitting between them. Germline V gene data show CDR1 as SGHTA and CDR2 as FQGNSA. The CDR3 sequence is 15 residues long. The CDR3 DNA reads as TGTGCCAGCAGGGTGGGGCTCGGGGGCACCGGGGAGCTGTTTTTT. Protein sequence: CASRVGLGGTGELFF.

The chain joins TRBV7-2 to TRBJ2-2; 11 positions agree with TRBD2. From germline, CDR1 is SGHTA and CDR2 FQGNSA. This CDR3 spans 16 amino acids. Trimming removed 5 bases from V and 1 base from J; junction bases left unmatched: 3. CDR3: CASSRGTSGNTGELFF. The CDR3 DNA follows: TGTGCCAGCAGCCGGGGGACTAGCGGGAACACCGGGGAGCTGTTTTTT.